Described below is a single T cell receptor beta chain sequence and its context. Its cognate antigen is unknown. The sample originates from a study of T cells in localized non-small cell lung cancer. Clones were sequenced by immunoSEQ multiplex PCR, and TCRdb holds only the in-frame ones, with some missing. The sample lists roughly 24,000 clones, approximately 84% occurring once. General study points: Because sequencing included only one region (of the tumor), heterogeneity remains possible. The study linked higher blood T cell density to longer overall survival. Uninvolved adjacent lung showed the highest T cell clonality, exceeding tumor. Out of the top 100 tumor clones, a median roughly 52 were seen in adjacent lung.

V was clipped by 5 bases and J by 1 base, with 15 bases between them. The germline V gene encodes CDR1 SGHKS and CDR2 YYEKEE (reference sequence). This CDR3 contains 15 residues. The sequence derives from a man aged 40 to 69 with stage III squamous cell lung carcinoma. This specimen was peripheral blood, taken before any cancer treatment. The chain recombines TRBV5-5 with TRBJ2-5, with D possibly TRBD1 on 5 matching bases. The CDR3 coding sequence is TGTGCCAGCAGTTCTTCCCCACAGGTCCAAGAGACCCAGTACTTC. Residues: CASSSSPQVQETQYF. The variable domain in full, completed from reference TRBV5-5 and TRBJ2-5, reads DAGVTQSPTHLIKTRGQQVTLRCSPISGHKSVSWYQQVLGQGPQFIFQYYEKEERGRGNFPDRFSARQFPNYSSELNVNALLLGDSALYLCASSSSPQVQETQYFGPGTRLLVL.